Here is one TCR beta chain with its context. The record originates from a study of response to subunit inactivated influenza vaccine. TCRdb reanalysed the RT-PCR reads using MiXCR and keeps one entry per CDR3 protein. The sample shows about 540,000 distinct CDR3 sequences, roughly a quarter of them seen only once. These data were also filed under a second study, of T cells expressing NK-cell markers. That paper notes: A 5'RACE template switching approach incorporating UMIs was used to make TCR beta cDNA.

This clonotype was obtained from a man aged 50-60 years who received an inactivated influenza vaccine. This material consisted of CD4+ T cells sorted from PBMCs, taken 12 days after vaccination.

In nucleotides, the CDR3 is TGCAGCGCCGGTCAGGGGACCGGGGAGCTGTTTTTT. This gives the protein CSAGQGTGELFF. The J gene is TRBJ2-2, the V gene TRBV29-1; D perhaps matches TRBD1 (6 bases). The CDR3 spans 12 residues. The germline V gene has CDR1 SQVTM and CDR2 ANQGSEA. With 7 bases removed from V and 5 bases from J, the gap between germline ends came to 11 bases.